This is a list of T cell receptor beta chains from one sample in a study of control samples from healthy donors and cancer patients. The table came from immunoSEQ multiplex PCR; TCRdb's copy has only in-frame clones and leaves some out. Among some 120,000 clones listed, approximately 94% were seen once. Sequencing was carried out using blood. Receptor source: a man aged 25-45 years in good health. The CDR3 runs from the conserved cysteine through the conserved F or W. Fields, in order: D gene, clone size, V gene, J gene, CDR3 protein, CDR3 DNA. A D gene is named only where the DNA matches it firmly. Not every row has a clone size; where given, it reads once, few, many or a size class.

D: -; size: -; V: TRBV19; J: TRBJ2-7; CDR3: CASGPGGSYEQYF; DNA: TGTGCCAGTGGTCCAGGGGGGTCCTACGAGCAGTACTTC
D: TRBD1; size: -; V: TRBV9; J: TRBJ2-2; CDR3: CASSEGQGDPGELFF; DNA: TGTGCCAGCAGTGAGGGACAGGGTGATCCCGGGGAGCTGTTTTTT
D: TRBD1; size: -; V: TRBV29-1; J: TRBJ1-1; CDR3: CSVPGRGGANTEAFF; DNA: TGCAGCGTCCCCGGCAGGGGGGGGGCCAACACTGAAGCTTTCTTT
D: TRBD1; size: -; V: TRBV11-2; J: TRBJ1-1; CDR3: CASSLALQGTENTEAFF; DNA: TGTGCCAGCAGCTTAGCCCTTCAAGGGACAGAAAACACTGAAGCTTTCTTT
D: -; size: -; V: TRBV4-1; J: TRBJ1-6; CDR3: CASGEGAGTYNSPLHF; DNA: TGCGCCAGCGGCGAAGGGGCAGGGACCTATAATTCACCCCTCCACTTT
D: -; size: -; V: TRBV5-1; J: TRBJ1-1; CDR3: CASSLDTYYTEAFF; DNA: TGCGCCAGCAGCTTGGACACATACTACACTGAAGCTTTCTTT
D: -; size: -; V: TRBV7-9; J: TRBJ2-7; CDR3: CASSTGGHEQYF; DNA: TGTGCCAGCAGTACCGGAGGCCACGAGCAGTACTTC
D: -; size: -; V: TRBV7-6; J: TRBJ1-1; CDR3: CASSLSGETEAFF; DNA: TGTGCCAGCAGCTTGTCAGGGGAGACTGAAGCTTTCTTT
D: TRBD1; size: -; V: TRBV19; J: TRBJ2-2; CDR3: CASSIEDRGRVIPATGELFF; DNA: TGTGCCAGTAGTATAGAAGACAGGGGGCGTGTTATCCCGGCCACCGGGGAGCTGTTTTTT
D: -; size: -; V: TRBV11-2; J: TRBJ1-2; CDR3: CASSLDSNPNYGYTF; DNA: TGTGCCAGCAGCTTAGACAGTAACCCAAACTATGGCTACACCTTC
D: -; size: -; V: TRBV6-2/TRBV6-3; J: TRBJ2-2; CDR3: CASSYEGRGHRGELFF; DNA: TGTGCCAGCAGTTACGAGGGCAGGGGACATAGGGGGGAGCTGTTTTTT
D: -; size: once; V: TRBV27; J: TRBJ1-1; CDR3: CASSPLDRNTEAFF; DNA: TGTGCCAGCAGTCCACTCGACCGGAACACTGAAGCTTTCTTT
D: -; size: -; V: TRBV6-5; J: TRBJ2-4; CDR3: CASSYSSGAKNIQYF; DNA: TGTGCCAGCAGTTACTCGAGTGGAGCCAAAAACATTCAGTACTTC
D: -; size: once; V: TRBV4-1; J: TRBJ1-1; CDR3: CASSQDFPGLRLNTEAFF; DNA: TGCGCCAGCAGCCAAGACTTCCCTGGACTTCGACTCAACACTGAAGCTTTCTTT
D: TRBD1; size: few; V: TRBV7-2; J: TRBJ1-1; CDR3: CASSLMTGAYTEAFF; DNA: TGTGCCAGCAGCCTGATGACAGGGGCGTACACTGAAGCTTTCTTT
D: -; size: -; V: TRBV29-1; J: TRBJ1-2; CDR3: CSVEDLERARGYTF; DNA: TGCAGCGTTGAAGATTTGGAGAGGGCGCGGGGCTACACCTTC
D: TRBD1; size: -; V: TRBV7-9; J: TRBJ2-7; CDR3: CASSSSPGQGIPSSYEQYF; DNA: TGTGCCAGCAGCTCCAGCCCGGGACAGGGGATTCCTAGCTCCTACGAGCAGTACTTC
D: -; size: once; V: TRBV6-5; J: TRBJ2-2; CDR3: CASFPGGNTGELFF; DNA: TGTGCCAGCTTCCCCGGAGGTAACACCGGGGAGCTGTTTTTT
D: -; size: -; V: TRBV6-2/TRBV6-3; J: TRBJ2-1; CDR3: CASSIGWGVFF; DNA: TGTGCCAGCAGTATCGGGTGGGGGGTGTTCTTC
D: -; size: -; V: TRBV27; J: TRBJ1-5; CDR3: CASSLLGGNQPQHF; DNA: TGTGCCAGCAGTTTATTAGGCGGGAATCAGCCCCAGCATTTT
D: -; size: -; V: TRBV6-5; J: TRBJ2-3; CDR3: CASSSGLIYTQYF; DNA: TGTGCCAGCAGTTCGGGACTCATTTATACGCAGTATTTT
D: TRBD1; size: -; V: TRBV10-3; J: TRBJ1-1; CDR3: CAISGTGDTEAFF; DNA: TGTGCCATCAGTGGGACAGGGGACACTGAAGCTTTCTTT
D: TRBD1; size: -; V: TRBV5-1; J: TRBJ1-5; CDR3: CASSFAGGDQPQHF; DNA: TGCGCCAGCAGCTTCGCAGGGGGTGATCAGCCCCAGCATTTT
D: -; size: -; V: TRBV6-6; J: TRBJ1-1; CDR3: CASSPGFGTEAFF; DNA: TGTGCCAGCAGCCCAGGGTTTGGCACTGAAGCTTTCTTT
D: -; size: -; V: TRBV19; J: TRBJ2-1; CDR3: CASSINRQSYNEQFF; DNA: TGTGCCAGTAGTATTAATAGGCAAAGCTACAATGAGCAGTTCTTC
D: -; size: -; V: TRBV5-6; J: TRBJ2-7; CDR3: CASSPGPGGSYEQYF; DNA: TGTGCCAGCAGCCCCGGCCCGGGCGGGTCCTACGAGCAGTACTTC
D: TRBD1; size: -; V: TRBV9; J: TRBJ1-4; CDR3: CASSVAGGPNEKLFF; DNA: TGTGCCAGCAGCGTAGCAGGGGGCCCTAATGAAAAACTGTTTTTT
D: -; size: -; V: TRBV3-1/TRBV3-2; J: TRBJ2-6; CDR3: CASSQAGANVLTF; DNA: TGTGCCAGCAGCCAAGCTGGGGCCAACGTCCTGACTTTC
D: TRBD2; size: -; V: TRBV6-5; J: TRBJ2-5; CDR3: CASHLAGVETQYF; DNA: TGTGCCAGTCACCTAGCGGGGGTAGAGACCCAGTACTTC
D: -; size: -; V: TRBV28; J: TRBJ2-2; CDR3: CASSFFRGTGELFF; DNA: TGTGCCAGCAGTTTCTTCAGGGGTACCGGGGAGCTGTTTTTT
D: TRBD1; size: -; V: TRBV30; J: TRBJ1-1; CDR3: CAWTGQGAMNTEAFF; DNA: TGTGCCTGGACAGGACAGGGGGCGATGAACACTGAAGCTTTCTTT
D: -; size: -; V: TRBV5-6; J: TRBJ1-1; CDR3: CASSSGVWGTEAFF; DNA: TGTGCCAGCAGCTCCGGGGTGTGGGGCACTGAAGCTTTCTTT
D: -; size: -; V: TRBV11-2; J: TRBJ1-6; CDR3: CASSLVGGMEGSYNSPLHF; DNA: TGTGCCAGCAGCTTAGTCGGGGGGATGGAAGGCTCCTATAATTCACCCCTCCACTTT
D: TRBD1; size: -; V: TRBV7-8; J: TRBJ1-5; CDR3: CASSSWTGTSNQPQHF; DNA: TGTGCCAGCAGCTCCTGGACAGGGACATCCAATCAGCCCCAGCATTTT
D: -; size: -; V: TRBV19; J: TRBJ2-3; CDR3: CASSPYGFSTDTQYF; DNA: TGTGCCAGTAGTCCATACGGATTTAGCACAGATACGCAGTATTTT
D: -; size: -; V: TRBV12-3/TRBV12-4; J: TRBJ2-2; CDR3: CASSFGGAGELFF; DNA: TGTGCCAGCAGTTTTGGTGGGGCCGGGGAGCTGTTTTTT
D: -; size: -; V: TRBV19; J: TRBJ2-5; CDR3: CASIGWGSQETQYF; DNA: TGTGCCAGTATAGGGTGGGGCAGCCAAGAGACCCAGTACTTC
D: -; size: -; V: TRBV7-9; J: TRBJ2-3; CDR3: CASSLTARGPDTQYF; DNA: TGTGCCAGCAGCTTAACTGCTAGAGGCCCAGATACGCAGTATTTT
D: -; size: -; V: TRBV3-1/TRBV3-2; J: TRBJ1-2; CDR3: CASSQGVRAERYGYTF; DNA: TGTGCCAGCAGCCAAGGAGTCCGGGCTGAGCGCTATGGCTACACCTTC
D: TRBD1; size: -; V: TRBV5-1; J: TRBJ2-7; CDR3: CASSLGHRDRNYEQYF; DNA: TGCGCCAGCAGCTTGGGACACCGGGACAGAAACTACGAGCAGTACTTC
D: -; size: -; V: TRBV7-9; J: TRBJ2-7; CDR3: CASSFRDISYEQYF; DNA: TGTGCCAGCAGCTTCCGGGACATTTCCTACGAGCAGTACTTC
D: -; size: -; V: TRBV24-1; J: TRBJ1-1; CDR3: CATSDLQGAAFF; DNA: TGTGCCACCAGTGATTTGCAGGGAGCAGCTTTCTTT
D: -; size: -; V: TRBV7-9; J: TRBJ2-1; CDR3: CASSRSSLGRTTYNEQFF; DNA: TGTGCCAGCAGCCGCTCCTCCCTGGGACGGACCACCTACAATGAGCAGTTCTTC
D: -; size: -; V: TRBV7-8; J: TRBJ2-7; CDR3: CASSLEAHLLEQYF; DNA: TGTGCCAGCAGCTTAGAAGCCCACCTTTTGGAGCAGTACTTC
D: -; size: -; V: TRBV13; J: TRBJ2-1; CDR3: CASSFWLETASYNEQFF; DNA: TGTGCCAGCAGCTTTTGGTTGGAGACAGCCTCCTACAATGAGCAGTTCTTC
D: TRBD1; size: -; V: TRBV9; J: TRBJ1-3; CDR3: CASSVWTGGFSGNTIYF; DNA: TGTGCCAGCAGCGTATGGACAGGGGGCTTCTCTGGAAACACCATATATTTT
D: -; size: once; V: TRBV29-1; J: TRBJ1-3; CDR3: CSVEGQSGNTIYF; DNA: TGCAGCGTTGAAGGTCAGTCAGGAAACACCATATATTTT
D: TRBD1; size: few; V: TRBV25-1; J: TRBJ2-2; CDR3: CASSDTDRDRTGELFF; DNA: TGTGCCAGCAGTGATACCGACAGGGATCGGACCGGGGAGCTGTTTTTT
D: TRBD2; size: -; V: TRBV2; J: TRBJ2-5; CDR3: CASTRLKRGGRRETQYF; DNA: TGTGCCAGCACCCGACTCAAGCGGGGGGGCCGTCGGGAGACCCAGTACTTC